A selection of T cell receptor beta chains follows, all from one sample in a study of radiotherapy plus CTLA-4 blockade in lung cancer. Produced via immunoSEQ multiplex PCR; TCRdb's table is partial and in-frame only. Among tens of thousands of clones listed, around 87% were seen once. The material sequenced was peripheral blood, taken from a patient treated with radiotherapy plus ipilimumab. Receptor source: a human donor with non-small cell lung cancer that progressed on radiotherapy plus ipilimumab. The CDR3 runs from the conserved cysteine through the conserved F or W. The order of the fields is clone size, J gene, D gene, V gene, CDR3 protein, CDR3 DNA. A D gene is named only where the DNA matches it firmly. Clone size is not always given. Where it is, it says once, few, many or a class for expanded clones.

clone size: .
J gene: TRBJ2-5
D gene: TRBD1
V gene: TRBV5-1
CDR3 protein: CASSLAATGLKTQYF
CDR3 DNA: TGCGCCAGCAGCTTGGCCGCGACAGGGTTGAAGACCCAGTACTTC

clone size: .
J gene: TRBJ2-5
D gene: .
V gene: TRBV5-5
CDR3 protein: CASSSLGGETQYF
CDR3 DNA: TGTGCCAGCAGCTCTCTGGGGGGAGAGACCCAGTACTTC

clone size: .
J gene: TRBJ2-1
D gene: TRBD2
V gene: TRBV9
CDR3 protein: CASSSLAGYYNEQFF
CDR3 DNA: TGTGCCAGCAGCTCTTTAGCGGGATACTACAATGAGCAGTTCTTC

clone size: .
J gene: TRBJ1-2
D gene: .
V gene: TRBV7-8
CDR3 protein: CASSFDLNGYTF
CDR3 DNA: TGTGCCAGCAGCTTCGATTTGAATGGCTACACCTTC

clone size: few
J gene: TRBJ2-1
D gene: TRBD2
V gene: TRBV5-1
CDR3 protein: CASRPLAGSYNEQFF
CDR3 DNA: TGCGCCAGCCGTCCACTAGCGGGCTCCTACAATGAGCAGTTCTTC

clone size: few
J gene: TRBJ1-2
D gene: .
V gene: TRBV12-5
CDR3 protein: CASGSGTRYGYTF
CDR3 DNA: TGTGCTAGTGGTTCTGGGACACGTTATGGCTACACCTTC

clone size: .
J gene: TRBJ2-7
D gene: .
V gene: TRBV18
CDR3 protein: CASSPWNREYEQYF
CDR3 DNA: TGTGCCAGCTCACCGTGGAACAGGGAGTACGAGCAGTACTTC

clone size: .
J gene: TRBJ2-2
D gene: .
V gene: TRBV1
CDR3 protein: CTSSQVERKGANTGELFF
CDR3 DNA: TGCACCAGCAGCCAAGTCGAGCGAAAGGGGGCGAACACCGGGGAGCTGTTTTTT

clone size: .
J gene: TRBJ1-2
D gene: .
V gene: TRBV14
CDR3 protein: CAGSRAEASYGYTF
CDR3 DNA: TGTGCCGGCAGCCGTGCTGAGGCCAGCTATGGCTACACCTTC

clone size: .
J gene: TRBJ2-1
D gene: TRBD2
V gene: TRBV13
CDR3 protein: CASSLTSGDCDEQFF
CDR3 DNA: TGTGCCAGCAGCTTAACTAGCGGGGACTGCGATGAGCAGTTCTTC

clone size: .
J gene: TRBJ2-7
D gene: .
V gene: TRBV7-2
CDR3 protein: CASSSLRTYEQYF
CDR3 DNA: TGTGCCAGCAGCTCCCTACGTACCTACGAGCAGTACTTC

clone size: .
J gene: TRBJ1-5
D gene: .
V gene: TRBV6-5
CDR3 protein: CASSPLGQANQPQHF
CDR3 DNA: TGTGCCAGCAGTCCCCTAGGGCAGGCCAATCAGCCCCAGCATTTT

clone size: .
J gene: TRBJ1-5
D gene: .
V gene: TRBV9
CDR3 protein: CASSVGNGGQPQHF
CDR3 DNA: TGTGCCAGCAGCGTAGGAAATGGGGGGCAGCCCCAGCATTTT

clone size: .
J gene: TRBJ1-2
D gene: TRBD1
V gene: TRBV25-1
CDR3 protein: CASSGMQGVYYGYTF
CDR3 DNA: TGTGCCAGCAGTGGTATGCAGGGGGTATATTATGGCTACACCTTC

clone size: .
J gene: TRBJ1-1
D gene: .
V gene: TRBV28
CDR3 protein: CASTGNTEAFF
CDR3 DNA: TGTGCCAGCACCGGGAACACTGAAGCTTTCTTT

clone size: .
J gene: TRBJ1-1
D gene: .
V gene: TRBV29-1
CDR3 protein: CSVARGGPEAFF
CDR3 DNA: TGCAGCGTTGCCAGGGGAGGGCCTGAAGCTTTCTTT

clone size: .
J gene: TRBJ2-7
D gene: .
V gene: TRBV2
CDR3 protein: CASSASYEQYF
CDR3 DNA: TGTGCCAGCAGTGCCTCCTACGAGCAGTACTTC

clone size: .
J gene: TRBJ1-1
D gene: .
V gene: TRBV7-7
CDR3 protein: CASSATRNTEAFF
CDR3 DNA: TGTGCCAGCAGTGCGACACGGAACACTGAAGCTTTCTTT

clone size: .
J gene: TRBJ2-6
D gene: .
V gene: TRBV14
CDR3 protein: CASSQVGIGANVLTF
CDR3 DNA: TGTGCCAGCAGCCAAGTGGGGATCGGGGCCAACGTCCTGACTTTC

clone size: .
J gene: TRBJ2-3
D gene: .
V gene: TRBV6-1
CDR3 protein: CASSDGRGGRGADTQYF
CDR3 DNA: TGTGCCAGCAGTGACGGGCGGGGAGGCAGGGGCGCAGATACGCAGTATTTT

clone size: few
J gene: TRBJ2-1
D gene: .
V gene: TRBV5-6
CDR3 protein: CASTLGVGEQFF
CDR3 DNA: TGTGCCAGCACCTTGGGGGTAGGTGAGCAGTTCTTC

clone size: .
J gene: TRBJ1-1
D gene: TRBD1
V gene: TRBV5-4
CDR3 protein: CASSLRQTGTEAFF
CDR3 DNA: TGTGCCAGCAGCTTGAGACAGACAGGGACTGAAGCTTTCTTT

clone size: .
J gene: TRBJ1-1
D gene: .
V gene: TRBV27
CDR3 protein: CASSLYFGGGTEAFF
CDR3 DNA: .

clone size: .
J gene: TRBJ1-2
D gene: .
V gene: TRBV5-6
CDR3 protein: CASSREGTVYGYTF
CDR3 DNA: TGTGCCAGCAGCCGGGAGGGGACGGTCTATGGCTACACCTTC

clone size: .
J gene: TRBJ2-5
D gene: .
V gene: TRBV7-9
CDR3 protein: CASSPVGETQYF
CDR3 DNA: TGTGCCAGCAGCCCAGTGGGAGAGACCCAGTACTTC

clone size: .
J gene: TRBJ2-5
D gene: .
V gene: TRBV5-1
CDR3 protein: CASSLSRGETQYF
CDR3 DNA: TGCGCCAGCAGCTTGAGCAGGGGAGAGACCCAGTACTTC

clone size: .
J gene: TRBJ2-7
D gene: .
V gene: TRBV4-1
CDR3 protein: CASSQEGTLSSYEQYF
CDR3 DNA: TGCGCCAGCAGCCAAGAGGGGACACTTAGCTCCTACGAGCAGTACTTC

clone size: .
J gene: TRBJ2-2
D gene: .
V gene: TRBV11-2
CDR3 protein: CASSLGVPTGELFF
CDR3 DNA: TGTGCCAGCAGCTTAGGAGTCCCGACCGGGGAGCTGTTTTTT

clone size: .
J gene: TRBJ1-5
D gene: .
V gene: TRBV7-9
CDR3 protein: CASSLGGGPQHF
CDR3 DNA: TGTGCCAGCAGCTTAGGCGGGGGGCCCCAGCATTTT

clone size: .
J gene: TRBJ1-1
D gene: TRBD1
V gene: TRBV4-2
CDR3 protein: CASSPQTGTTEAFF
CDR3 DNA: TGTGCCAGCAGCCCCCAGACAGGGACCACTGAAGCTTTCTTT

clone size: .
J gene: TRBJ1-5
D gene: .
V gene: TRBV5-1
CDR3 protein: CASSLDFRGDQPQHF
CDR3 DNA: TGCGCCAGCAGCTTGGACTTTCGGGGAGATCAGCCCCAGCATTTT

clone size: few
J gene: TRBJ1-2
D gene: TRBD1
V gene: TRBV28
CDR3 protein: CASSREGANNYGYTF
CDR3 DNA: TGTGCCAGCTCCAGGGAGGGGGCCAACAACTATGGCTACACCTTC

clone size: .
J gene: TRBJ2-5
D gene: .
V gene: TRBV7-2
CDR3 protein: CASRDGGRLETQYF
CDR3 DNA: TGTGCCAGCAGGGATGGTGGGAGGCTGGAGACCCAGTACTTC

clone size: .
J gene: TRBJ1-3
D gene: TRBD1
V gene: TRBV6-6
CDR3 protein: CASSAGTAGNTIYF
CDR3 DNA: TGTGCCAGCAGCGCCGGGACAGCAGGAAACACCATATATTTT

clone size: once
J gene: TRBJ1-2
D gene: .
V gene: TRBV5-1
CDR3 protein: CASSLHGGYTF
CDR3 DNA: TGCGCCAGCAGCTTGCACGGTGGCTACACCTTC

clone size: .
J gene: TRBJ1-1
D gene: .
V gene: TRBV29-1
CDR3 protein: CSVSSPSAFF
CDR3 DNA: TGCAGCGTCTCTTCCCCATCGGCTTTCTTT

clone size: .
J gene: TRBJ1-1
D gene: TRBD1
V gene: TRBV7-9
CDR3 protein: CASSLELGGENTEAFF
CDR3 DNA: TGTGCCAGCAGCTTAGAATTAGGGGGCGAGAACACTGAAGCTTTCTTT

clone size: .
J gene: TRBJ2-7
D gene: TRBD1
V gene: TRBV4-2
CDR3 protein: CASSTRQGAYEQYF
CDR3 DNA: TGTGCCAGCAGCACGCGACAGGGGGCTTACGAGCAGTACTTC

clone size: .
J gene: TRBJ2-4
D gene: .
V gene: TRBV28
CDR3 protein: CASRSPGPRDIQYF
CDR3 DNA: TGTGCCAGCAGAAGTCCGGGCCCCCGGGACATTCAGTACTTC

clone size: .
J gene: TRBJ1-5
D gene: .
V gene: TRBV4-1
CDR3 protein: CASSQFPPNQPQHF
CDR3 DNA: TGCGCCAGCAGCCAGTTCCCCCCCAATCAGCCCCAGCATTTT